This T cell receptor (beta chain) was recorded in a study of beta chain features in type 1 diabetes. Study-level points and caveats: Any HLA effect on TCRB rearrangement was left unresolved by small sub-analyses. Type 1 diabetes patients had VDJ junctions that carried fewer insertions and more deletions. TCRB CDR3s were moderately but significantly shorter in Type 1 diabetes patients in all four CD4+ subsets.

The whole isolated RNA underwent reverse transcription, so sequencing captured expressed TCRB transcripts. Naive, central memory and regulatory T cell samples averaged about 3.6 million immunoSEQ reads each. Profiling relied on immunoSEQ multiplex PCR, and the TCRdb table lists in-frame clones only, not all of them. The profile shows about 27,000 clones, approximately 51% of them singletons. Points on this clone: Its antigen is not identified.

The trim removed 0 bases at V and 6 bases at J, leaving 7 bases unmatched. The germline gives CDR1 SQVTM, CDR2 ANQGSEA. The CDR3 has 15 residues. The TCR sequence derives from a woman aged 18 to 35 with type 1 diabetes. This chain links TRBV29-1 with TRBJ2-3; 9 bases agree with TRBD2. Source material: Tregs from blood. The CDR3 loop reads CSVEDRAGGPDTQYF. CDR3 DNA sequence: TGCAGCGTTGAAGATCGCGCGGGAGGGCCTGATACGCAGTATTTT.